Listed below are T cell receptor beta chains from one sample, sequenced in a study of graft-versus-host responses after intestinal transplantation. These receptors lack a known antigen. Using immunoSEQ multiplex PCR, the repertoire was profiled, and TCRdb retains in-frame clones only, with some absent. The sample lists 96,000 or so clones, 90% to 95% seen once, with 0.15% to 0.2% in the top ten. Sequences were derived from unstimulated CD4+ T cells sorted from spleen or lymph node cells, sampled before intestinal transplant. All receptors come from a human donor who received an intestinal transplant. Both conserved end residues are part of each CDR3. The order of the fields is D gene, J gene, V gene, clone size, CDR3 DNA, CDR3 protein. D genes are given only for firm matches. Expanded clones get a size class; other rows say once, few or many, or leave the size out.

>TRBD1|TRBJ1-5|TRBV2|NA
TGTGCCAGCAGTGCCACACAGGGGTATAGCAATCAGCCCCAGCATTTT
CASSATQGYSNQPQHF
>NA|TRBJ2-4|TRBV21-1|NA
TGTGCCAGCAGAAAAAGAGGCATGGGGGACTCCAAAAACATTCAGTACTTC
CASRKRGMGDSKNIQYF
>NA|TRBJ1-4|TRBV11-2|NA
TGTGCCAGCAGCTTAGGGGGGGGCGTTTCACTGTTTTTT
CASSLGGGVSLFF
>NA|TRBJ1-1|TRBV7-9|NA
TGTGCCAGCAGCGGGGGGGCCTTGAACACTGAAGCTTTCTTT
CASSGGALNTEAFF
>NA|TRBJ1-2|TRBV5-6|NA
TGTGCCAGCAGCTCAGGGGCCTATGGCTACACCTTC
CASSSGAYGYTF
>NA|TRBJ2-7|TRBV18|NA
TGTGCCAGCTCCCGGAGTGAGGGTAACGAGCAGTACTTC
CASSRSEGNEQYF
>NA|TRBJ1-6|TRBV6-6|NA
TGTGCCACCCGGGAGCCCACCCATAATTCACCCCTCCACTTT
CATREPTHNSPLHF
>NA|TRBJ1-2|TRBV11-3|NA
TGTGCCAGCAGCCCGGCCCCGGGAGGCTACACCTTC
CASSPAPGGYTF
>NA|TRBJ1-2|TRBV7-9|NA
TGTGCCAGCAGCTTAGAATTATCAGGATTC
CASSLELSGF
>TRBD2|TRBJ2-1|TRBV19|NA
TGTGCCAGTAGGAAGAGCGGGGCAAACTACAATGAGCAGTTCTTC
CASRKSGANYNEQFF
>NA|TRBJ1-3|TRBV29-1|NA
TGCAGCGTGTCCGGGGGGTTCGGAAACACCATATATTTT
CSVSGGFGNTIYF
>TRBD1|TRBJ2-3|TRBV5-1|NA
TGCGCCAGCAGCCAGACAGGGGCTAGCACAGATACGCAGTATTTT
CASSQTGASTDTQYF
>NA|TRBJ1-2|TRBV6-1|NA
TGTGCCAGCAGTGAAGTGGGCCGCCCCCCAAGGACCTTC
CASSEVGRPPRTF
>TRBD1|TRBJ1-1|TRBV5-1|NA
TGCGCCAGCAGCTTTATAGCAGGGGGTCTGAACACTGAAGCTTTCTTT
CASSFIAGGLNTEAFF
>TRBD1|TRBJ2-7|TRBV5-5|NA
TGTGCCAGCAGCTTGAAGGAGACAGGGGGTTACGAGCAGTACTTC
CASSLKETGGYEQYF
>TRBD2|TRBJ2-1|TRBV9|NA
TGTGCCAGCAGCGTAGCAGCGGGAGTATCTATTTCCTACAATGAGCAGTTCTTC
CASSVAAGVSISYNEQFF
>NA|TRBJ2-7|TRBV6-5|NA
TGTGCCAGCAGTTTGGGACTTACCTACGAGCAGTACTTC
CASSLGLTYEQYF
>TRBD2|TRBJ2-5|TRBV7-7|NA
TGTGCCAGCAGCCGGACTAGCGGGAGGGGTGAGACCCAGTACTTC
CASSRTSGRGETQYF
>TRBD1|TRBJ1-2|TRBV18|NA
TGTGCCAGCTCACCACCGGGGACAGGGTTGAGTCGAAACTATGGCTACACCTTC
CASSPPGTGLSRNYGYTF
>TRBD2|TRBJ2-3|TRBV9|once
TGTGCCAGCAGCGACGGGGGGAGCACAGATACGCAGTATTTT
CASSDGGSTDTQYF
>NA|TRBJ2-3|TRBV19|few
TGTGCCAGTAAAGACCAGGGAAGGGGCCCAGATACGCAGTATTTT
CASKDQGRGPDTQYF
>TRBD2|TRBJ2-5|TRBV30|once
TGTGCCTGGAGTCAGGCTAGCGGGTGGGTGGAGACCCAGTACTTC
CAWSQASGWVETQYF
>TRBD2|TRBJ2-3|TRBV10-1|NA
TGCGCCAGCAGTGAGTCGCTAGCGGGCACAGATACGCAGTATTTT
CASSESLAGTDTQYF
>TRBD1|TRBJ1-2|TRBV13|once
TGTGCCAGCAGCTTAGGCCTAAGGGGCAGGGGGTCGTTCTATGGCTACACCTTC
CASSLGLRGRGSFYGYTF
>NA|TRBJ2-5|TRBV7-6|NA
TGTGCCAGCAGCTTAGCACCCCAGGGCGCAGGGGAGACCCAGTACTTC
CASSLAPQGAGETQYF
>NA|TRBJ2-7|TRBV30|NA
TGTGCCTGGAGTGTGGTGACAGGGCAGTACTTC
CAWSVVTGQYF
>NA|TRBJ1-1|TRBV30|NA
TGTGCCTGGAGTCCGCGGGACCTGGGGTCTGAAGCTTTCTTT
CAWSPRDLGSEAFF
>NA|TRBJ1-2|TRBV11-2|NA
TGTGCCAGCAGCTCTGGAGGGTACTATGGCTACACCTTC
CASSSGGYYGYTF
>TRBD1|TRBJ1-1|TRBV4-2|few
TGTGCCAGCAGCCCATGGGACAGGGGGAACACTGAAGCTTTCTTT
CASSPWDRGNTEAFF
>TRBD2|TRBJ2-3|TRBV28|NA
TGTGCCAGCAGTCGAGTGCCGGGACTAGTAATGCAGTATTTT
CASSRVPGLVMQYF
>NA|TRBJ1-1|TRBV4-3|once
TGCGCCAGCAGCCGCAGTTGGACGAGGGAGGGCACTGAAGCTTTCTTT
CASSRSWTREGTEAFF
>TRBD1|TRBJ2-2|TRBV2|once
TGTGCCAGCAGTAGACAGGGCTTGTTGAACACCGGGGAGCTGTTTTTT
CASSRQGLLNTGELFF
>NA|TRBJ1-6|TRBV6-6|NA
TGTGCCAGCAGCTCTGCTGGACAGCTGGATGGGTCACCCCTCCACTTT
CASSSAGQLDGSPLHF
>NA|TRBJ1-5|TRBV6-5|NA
TGTGCCAGCAGTTACGCCAGGGGTGGGGGCAATCAGCCCCAGCATTTT
CASSYARGGGNQPQHF
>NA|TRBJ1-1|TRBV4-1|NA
TGCGCCAGCAGCCAAGAAGGCAGGGGGAACACTGAAGCTTTCTTT
CASSQEGRGNTEAFF
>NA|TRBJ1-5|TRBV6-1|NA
TGTGCCAGCCAGACAGGAATTTCCAATCAGCCCCAGCATTTT
CASQTGISNQPQHF
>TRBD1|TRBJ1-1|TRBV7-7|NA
TGTGCCAGCACCCTGAGTAACAGGGGTTCACCGAACACTGAAGCTTTCTTT
CASTLSNRGSPNTEAFF
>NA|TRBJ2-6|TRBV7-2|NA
TGTGCCAGCAGCCAACGGGGGACAGCGTACACTGGGGCCAACGTCCTGACTTTC
CASSQRGTAYTGANVLTF
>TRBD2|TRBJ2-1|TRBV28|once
TGTGCCAGCGGCGTGACTAGCGGGAGGGCAGGTGAGCAGTTCTTC
CASGVTSGRAGEQFF
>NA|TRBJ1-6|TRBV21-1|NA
TGTGCCAGCAGCAAAAGAACACAGGGGCCAAGCTCCTATAATTCACCCCTCCACTTT
CASSKRTQGPSSYNSPLHF
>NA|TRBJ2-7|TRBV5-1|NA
TGCGCCAGCAGCTTGGGTAGGGGGGGGTACGAGCAGTACTTC
CASSLGRGGYEQYF